This T cell receptor (beta chain) was retrieved from a study of CXCR3-negative and CXCR3-positive naive CD8 T cells. CD8+ T cell subsets were each sorted in triplicate, about 310,000 cells apiece. Naive CD8+ T cells carried a CD45RO-CCR7+CD27+CD95- phenotype. For this clonotype: What it binds is unknown.

Broader study findings: No difference in surface CD5 was seen between naive subsets, and TCR strength was inferred from TRB CDR3 properties. For CXCR3-positive naive cells, TRB CDR3s were more hydrophobic than those of CXCR3-negative naive cells.

UMI-labeled 5' RACE TRB cDNA libraries were prepared from the cells. TCRdb re-called the 5' RACE reads and catalogs CDR3 proteins one per entry, DNA excluded. Recorded for this sample: 40,000 to 55,000 distinct CDR3 sequences. The CDR3 has 16 residues. The chain has TRBV12-3 or TRBV12-4 and TRBJ2-2; no DNA is available, so the TRBD1 call from TCRdb remains unchecked. The specimen sequenced was naive CXCR3- CD8+ T cells from blood. Specified subset: CD45RO-CCR7+CD27+CD95- naive CD8+ T cells lacking CXCR3 (TNR3-). This clonotype was obtained from a human donor in good health. Some clones in this sample may be carry-over from other donors' samples. The CDR3 loop is CASTVNPFTNTGELFF.